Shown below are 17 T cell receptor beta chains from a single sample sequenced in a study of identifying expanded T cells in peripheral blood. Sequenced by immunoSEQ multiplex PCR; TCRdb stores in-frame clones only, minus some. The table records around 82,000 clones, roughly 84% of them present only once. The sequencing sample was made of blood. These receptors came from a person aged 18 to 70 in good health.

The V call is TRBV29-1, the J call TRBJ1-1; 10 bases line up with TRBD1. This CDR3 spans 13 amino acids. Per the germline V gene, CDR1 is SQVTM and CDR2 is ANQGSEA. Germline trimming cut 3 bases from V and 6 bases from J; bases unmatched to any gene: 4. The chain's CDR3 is CSVETGGFAEAFF. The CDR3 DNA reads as TGCAGCGTTGAGACAGGGGGCTTTGCTGAAGCTTTCTTT.

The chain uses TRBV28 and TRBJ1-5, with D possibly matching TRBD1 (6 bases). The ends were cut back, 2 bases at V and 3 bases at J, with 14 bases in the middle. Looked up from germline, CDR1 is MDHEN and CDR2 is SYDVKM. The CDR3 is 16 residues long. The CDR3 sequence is CASSLMGRGNNQPQHF. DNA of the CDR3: TGTGCCAGCAGTTTAATGGGCAGGGGTAACAATCAGCCCCAGCATTTT. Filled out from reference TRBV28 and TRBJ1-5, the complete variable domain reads DVKVTQSSRYLVKRTGEKVFLECVQDMDHENMFWYRQDPGLGLRLIYFSYDVKMKEKGDIPEGYSVSREKKERFSLILESASTNQTSMYLCASSLMGRGNNQPQHFGDGTRLSIL.

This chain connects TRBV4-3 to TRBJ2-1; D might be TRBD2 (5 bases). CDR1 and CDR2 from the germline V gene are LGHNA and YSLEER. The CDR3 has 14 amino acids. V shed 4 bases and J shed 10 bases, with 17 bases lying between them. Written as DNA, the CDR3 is TGCGCCAGCAGCCTTTTCTTTAACTGGGAGGAGCAGTTCTTC. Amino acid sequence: CASSLFFNWEEQFF.

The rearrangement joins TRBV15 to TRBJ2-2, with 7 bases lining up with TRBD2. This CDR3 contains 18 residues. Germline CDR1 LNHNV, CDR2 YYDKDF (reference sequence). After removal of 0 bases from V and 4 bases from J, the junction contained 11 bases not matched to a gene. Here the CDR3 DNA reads TGTGCCACCAGCAGAGACTGGGGGGGGAGTCGCGGCACCGGGGAGCTGTTTTTT. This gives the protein CATSRDWGGSRGTGELFF.

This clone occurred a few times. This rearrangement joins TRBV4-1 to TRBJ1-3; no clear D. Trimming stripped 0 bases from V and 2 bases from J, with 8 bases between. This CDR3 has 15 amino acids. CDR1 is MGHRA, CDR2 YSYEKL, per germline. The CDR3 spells CASSQEQAPGNTIYF. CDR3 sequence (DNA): TGCGCCAGCAGCCAAGAGCAGGCACCTGGAAACACCATATATTTT.

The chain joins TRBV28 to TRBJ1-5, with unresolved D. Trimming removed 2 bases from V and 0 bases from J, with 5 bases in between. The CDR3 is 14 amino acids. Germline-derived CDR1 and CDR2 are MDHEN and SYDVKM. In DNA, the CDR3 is TGTGCCAGCAGTTTAATTAGTAGCAATCAGCCCCAGCATTTT. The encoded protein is CASSLISSNQPQHF.

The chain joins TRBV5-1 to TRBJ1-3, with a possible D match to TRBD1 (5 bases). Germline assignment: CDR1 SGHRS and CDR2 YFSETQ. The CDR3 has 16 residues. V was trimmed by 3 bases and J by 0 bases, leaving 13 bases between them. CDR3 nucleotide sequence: TGCGCCAGCAGCTCCAGCGGGGGGTCCTCTGGAAACACCATATATTTT. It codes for CASSSSGGSSGNTIYF.

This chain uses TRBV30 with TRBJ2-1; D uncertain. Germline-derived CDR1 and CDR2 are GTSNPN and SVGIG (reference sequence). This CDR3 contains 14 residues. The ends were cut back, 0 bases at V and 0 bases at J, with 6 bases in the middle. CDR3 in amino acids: CAWSVLGSYNEQFF. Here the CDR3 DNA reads TGTGCCTGGAGTGTATTGGGCTCCTACAATGAGCAGTTCTTC.

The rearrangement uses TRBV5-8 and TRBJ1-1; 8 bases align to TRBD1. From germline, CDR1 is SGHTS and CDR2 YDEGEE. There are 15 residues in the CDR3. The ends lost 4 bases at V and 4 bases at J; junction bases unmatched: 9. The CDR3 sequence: CASSQYRGKGTEAFF. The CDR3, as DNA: TGTGCCAGCAGCCAGTACAGGGGGAAAGGCACTGAAGCTTTCTTT.

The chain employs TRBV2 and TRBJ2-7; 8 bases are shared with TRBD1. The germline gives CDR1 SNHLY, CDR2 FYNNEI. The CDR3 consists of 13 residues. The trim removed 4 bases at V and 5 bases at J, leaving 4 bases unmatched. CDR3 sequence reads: CASSGQGTNEQYF. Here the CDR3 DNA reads TGTGCCAGCAGTGGACAGGGGACCAACGAGCAGTACTTC.

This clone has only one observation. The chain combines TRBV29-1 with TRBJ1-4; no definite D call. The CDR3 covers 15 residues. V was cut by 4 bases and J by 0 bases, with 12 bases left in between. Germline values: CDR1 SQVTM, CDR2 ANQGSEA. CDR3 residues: CSVVRADATNEKLFF. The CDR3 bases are TGCAGCGTTGTTCGAGCTGACGCAACTAATGAAAAACTGTTTTTT.

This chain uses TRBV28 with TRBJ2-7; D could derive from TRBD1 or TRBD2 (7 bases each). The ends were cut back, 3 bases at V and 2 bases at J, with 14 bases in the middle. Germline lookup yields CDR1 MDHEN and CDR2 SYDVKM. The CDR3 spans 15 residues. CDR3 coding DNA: TGTGCCAGCAGTTTGGGAGGGGGCACGACCTACGAGCAGTACTTC. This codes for CASSLGGGTTYEQYF. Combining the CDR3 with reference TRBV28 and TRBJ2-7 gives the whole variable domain DVKVTQSSRYLVKRTGEKVFLECVQDMDHENMFWYRQDPGLGLRLIYFSYDVKMKEKGDIPEGYSVSREKKERFSLILESASTNQTSMYLCASSLGGGTTYEQYFGPGTRLTVT.

CDR3 DNA: TGTGCCTGGACCCCGGGCGGGGGTAGCCGGCCCCAGCATTTT. This sequence encodes CAWTPGGGSRPQHF. V usage is TRBV30 and J usage is TRBJ1-5; D perhaps matches TRBD1 (5 bases). This CDR3 comprises 14 residues. V shed 4 bases and J shed 9 bases, with 19 bases lying between them. CDR1 is GTSNPN and CDR2 is SVGIG in the germline V gene (reference sequence).

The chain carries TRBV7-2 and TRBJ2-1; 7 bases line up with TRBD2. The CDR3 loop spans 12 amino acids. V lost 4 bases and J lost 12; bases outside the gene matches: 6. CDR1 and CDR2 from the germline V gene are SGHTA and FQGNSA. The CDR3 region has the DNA TGTGCCAGCAGCTCGAGGGCGGGAGCGCAGTTCTTC. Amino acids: CASSSRAGAQFF.

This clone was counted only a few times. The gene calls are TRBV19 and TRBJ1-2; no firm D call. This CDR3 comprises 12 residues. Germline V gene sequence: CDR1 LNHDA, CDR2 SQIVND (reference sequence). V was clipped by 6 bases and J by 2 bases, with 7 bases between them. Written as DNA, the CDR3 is TGTGCCAGTAGGAATCAGAACTATGGCTACACCTTC. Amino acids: CASRNQNYGYTF.

CDR3 protein: CASSFTDRVTNQPQHF. CDR3 bases: TGTGCCAGCAGCTTCACGGACAGAGTAACGAATCAGCCCCAGCATTTT. The chain joins TRBV12-1 to TRBJ1-5; TRBD1, the table's D call, was not compared with the DNA. TRBV12-1 is reported as a pseudogene. The CDR3 spans 16 residues.

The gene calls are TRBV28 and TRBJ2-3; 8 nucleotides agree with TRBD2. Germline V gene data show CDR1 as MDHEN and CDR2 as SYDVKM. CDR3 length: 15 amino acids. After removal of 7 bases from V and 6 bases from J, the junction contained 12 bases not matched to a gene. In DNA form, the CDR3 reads TGTGCCAGCACCCCAAGCGGGAGTGGAAGTGATACGCAGTATTTT. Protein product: CASTPSGSGSDTQYF.